These 18 T cell receptor beta chains originate from one sample sequenced in a study of early T cells in non-severe SARS-CoV-2 infection. TCRdb itself ran the 5' RACE reads through MiXCR, one entry per CDR3 protein. The sample includes about 21,000 distinct CDR3 sequences, approximately 5% of them seen just once. Sequenced sample: whole blood. The receptor source for this set is an adult who was a healthcare worker with PCR-confirmed SARS-CoV-2 infection or an uninfected control (not recorded which).

This clonotype occurred many times. The chain couples TRBV20-1 to TRBJ2-2; 7 bases are a match to TRBD1. V trimming: 2 bases; J trimming: 3 bases; junction bases outside the gene matches: 6. The CDR3 extends over 15 amino acids. Germline CDR1 is DFQATT and CDR2 is SNEGSKA (reference sequence). CDR3 nucleotide sequence: TGCAGTGCTAGACAACAGGGGATTGACACCGGGGAGCTGTTTTTT. Amino acids: CSARQQGIDTGELFF.

This clonotype was observed many times. This chain joins TRBV5-1 and TRBJ2-7, with D possibly being TRBD1 (6 bases). CDR3 length equals 15 residues. CDR1 and CDR2 (germline): SGHRS, YFSETQ. V was shortened by 4 bases and J by 6 bases, with 20 bases between the two germline ends. The CDR3: CASSNTGTRPSEQYF. The CDR3, as DNA: TGCGCCAGCAGCAATACCGGGACAAGGCCGTCCGAGCAGTACTTC.

This clonotype was seen more than once but under ten times. This chain uses TRBV30 with TRBJ1-1; D is uncertain. V was pared by 3 bases and J by 0 bases, with 11 bases between. CDR1 is GTSNPN and CDR2 is SVGIG in the germline V gene (reference sequence). CDR3 length: 14 amino acids. CDR3 in amino acids: CAWREKRMNTEAFF. CDR3 nucleotide sequence: TGTGCCTGGAGAGAGAAGAGAATGAACACTGAAGCTTTCTTT.

Ten or more counts support this clonotype. J is TRBJ2-5 and V is TRBV18; D possibly uses TRBD1 or TRBD2 (6 bases each). There are 14 residues in the CDR3. CDR1 KGHSH and CDR2 LQKENI come from the germline V gene. V gave up 1 base and J gave up 5 bases, with 11 bases separating them. CDR3 nucleotide sequence: TGTGCCAGCTCACCACTGAGGAGGGGGGAGACCCAGTACTTC. It specifies CASSPLRRGETQYF.

This clonotype was observed a few times. The genes are TRBV6-6 and TRBJ1-5, with 7 bases identical to TRBD1. Germline V CDR1 and CDR2: MNHNY, SVGAGI (reference sequence). Germline trimming cut 8 bases from V and 1 base from J; bases unmatched to any gene: 17. The length of the CDR3 is 18 residues. CDR3 nucleotides: TGTGCCAGCGGCTACCCAACTCCGGGACAGAAGAGCAATCAGCCCCAGCATTTT. Protein: CASGYPTPGQKSNQPQHF.

The chain uses TRBV7-8 and TRBJ1-1; no firm D call. V lost 5 bases to trimming and J lost 10 bases, with 17 bases between them. Germline CDR1 and CDR2: SGHVS and FQNEAQ. This CDR3 has 13 amino acids. CDR3 nucleotide sequence: TGTGCCAGCAGCCCCCCGTTTCGAACCGGAGCTTTCTTT. Protein: CASSPPFRTGAFF. Looking up the rest from reference TRBV7-8 and TRBJ1-1 gives the full variable domain: GAGVSQSPRYKVAKRGQDVALRCDPISGHVSLFWYQQALGQGPEFLTYFQNEAQLDKSGLPSDRFFAERPEGSVSTLKIQRTQQEDSAVYLCASSPPFRTGAFFGQGTRLTVV.

The chain joins TRBV7-2 to TRBJ1-5; weak D call: TRBD1 (5 bases). Per the germline V gene, CDR1 is SGHTA and CDR2 is FQGNSA. V lost 3 bases to trimming and J lost 6 bases, with 18 bases between them. This CDR3 is built from 16 residues. CDR3 DNA: TGTGCCAGCAGCTTGGGCGGCAGGGTGGGTGTTCAGCCCCAGCATTTT. This sequence encodes CASSLGGRVGVQPQHF.

The chain is built from TRBV20-1 and TRBJ2-6; 7 bases fit TRBD1. CDR1 is DFQATT and CDR2 is SNEGSKA in the germline V gene (reference sequence). V gave up 6 bases and J gave up 2 bases; unmatched junction bases: 1. The CDR3 runs to 13 residues. The CDR3 sequence: CSAQGAGANVLTF. The DNA of the CDR3 is TGCAGTGCCCAGGGGGCTGGGGCCAACGTCCTGACTTTC.

This clonotype was picked up many times. The V call is TRBV14, the J call TRBJ1-2; the D gene is possibly TRBD1 (5 bases). CDR1 is SGHDN, CDR2 FVKESK, per germline. The CDR3 has 15 amino acids. V lost 1 base and J lost 8, with 17 bases in between. CDR3 DNA sequence: TGTGCCAGCAGCCAAGGGGGCCTGGACGGACAAGGCTACACCTTC. Translated: CASSQGGLDGQGYTF.

This clonotype was found a few times. The gene calls are TRBV12-5 and TRBJ2-7, with no clear D. This CDR3 spans 11 amino acids. The germline gives CDR1 LGHNT, CDR2 FRNRAP. V was pared by 6 bases and J by 2 bases, with 5 bases between. The CDR3 loop is CASGEAYEQYF. Written as DNA, the CDR3 is TGTGCTAGTGGGGAAGCCTACGAGCAGTACTTC.

This sequence joins TRBV2 and TRBJ2-1; tentatively, D is TRBD1 (5 bases). The V gene lost 10 bases and the J gene lost 0 bases, with 13 bases spanning the gap. This CDR3 has 14 residues. The V gene's germline CDR1 is SNHLY and CDR2 FYNNEI. Here the CDR3 DNA reads TGTGCCACCCAGGGTGAGAGCTCCTACAATGAGCAGTTCTTC. Translated: CATQGESSYNEQFF. Full variable domain (outside the CDR3, taken from reference TRBV2 and TRBJ2-1): EPEVTQTPSHQVTQMGQEVILRCVPISNHLYFYWYRQILGQKVEFLVSFYNNEISEKSEIFDDQFSVERPDGSNFTLKIRSTKLEDSAMYFCATQGESSYNEQFFGPGTRLTVL.

This clonotype was recorded at least ten times. J is TRBJ1-2 and V is TRBV7-9; TRBD1 matches at 9 bases. The CDR3 is 16 residues long. V dropped 1 base and J dropped 8; count of bases not matched to a gene: 11. Per the germline V gene, CDR1 is SEHNR and CDR2 is FQNEAQ (reference sequence). The CDR3 sequence is CASSLVAGTGNEGYTF. The CDR3 DNA sequence: TGTGCCAGCAGCTTAGTTGCCGGGACAGGGAACGAAGGCTACACCTTC.

The V and J genes are TRBV29-1 and TRBJ2-7; no clear D. Deletions cut 0 bases from V and 7 bases from J, with 7 bases between. Germline assignment: CDR1 SQVTM and CDR2 ANQGSEA. This CDR3 spans 11 amino acids. CDR3 DNA sequence: TGCAGCGTTGAAGATCTGGAGGAGCAGTACTTC. Translated: CSVEDLEEQYF.

The V call is TRBV7-9, the J call TRBJ2-1, with TRBD1 as a possible D gene (5 bases). V was pared by 6 bases and J by 8 bases, with 17 bases between. From germline, CDR1 is SEHNR and CDR2 FQNEAQ (reference sequence). CDR3 size: 14 residues. CDR3 sequence (DNA): TGTGCCAGCAGTAAGACTGGGGCACACGATGAGCAGTTCTTC. Translating gives CASSKTGAHDEQFF.

The V and J genes are TRBV6-4 and TRBJ2-3; TRBD2 matches at 9 bases. CDR1 and CDR2 from the germline V gene are MRHNA and SNTAGT. The CDR3 consists of 14 residues. V lost 4 bases and J lost 3; bases outside the gene matches: 2. The CDR3 DNA sequence: TGTGCCAGCAGTGTTCTAGCGGGGACAGATACGCAGTATTTT. It encodes CASSVLAGTDTQYF.

The chain employs TRBV6-1 and TRBJ2-1; the D gene is possibly TRBD1 (5 bases). The CDR3 totals 10 residues. V was cut by 8 bases and J by 7 bases, with 6 bases left in between. Germline assignment: CDR1 MNHNS and CDR2 SASEGT. For the CDR3, the DNA is TGTGCCAGCCCAGGGAATGAGCAGTTCTTC. Encoded protein: CASPGNEQFF.

As regards this clonotype: A much larger clone sits a single nucleotide away, making a read error possible. This chain links TRBV5-4 with TRBJ2-2, with 8 positions matching TRBD2. This CDR3 spans 15 amino acids. The germline V gene encodes CDR1 SGHNT and CDR2 YYREEE (reference sequence). CDR3 bases: TGTGCCAGCAGCTCCGGGACTAGAGACACCAGGGAGCTGTTTTTT. This gives the protein CASSSGTRDTRELFF.

The genes are TRBV5-5 and TRBJ2-5; tentatively, D is TRBD1 (6 bases). This CDR3 region has 15 residues. The V end lost 0 bases, the J end lost 7 bases, and 16 bases lay between the germline ends. CDR1 SGHKS and CDR2 YYEKEE come from the germline V gene (reference sequence). As DNA, the CDR3 is TGTGCCAGCAGCTTGGGGACAGTGGGTCTGGCGACCCAGTACTTC. It translates to CASSLGTVGLATQYF. The full variable domain, rest sourced from reference TRBV5-5 and TRBJ2-5, is DAGVTQSPTHLIKTRGQQVTLRCSPISGHKSVSWYQQVLGQGPQFIFQYYEKEERGRGNFPDRFSARQFPNYSSELNVNALLLGDSALYLCASSLGTVGLATQYFGPGTRLLVL.